A selection of T cell receptor beta chains follows, all from one sample in a study of blood T cell repertoires in COVID-19. Only in-frame clones appear in the TCRdb table, and some are missing; sequencing was by immunoSEQ multiplex PCR. Here the sample spans fewer than 250,000 clones, around 85% being singletons. The sample was peripheral blood. The receptors derive from a woman aged 45-65 years with acute or convalescent COVID-19. The CDR3 runs from the conserved cysteine through the conserved F or W. D genes are given only for firm matches. Clone size is stated in some rows and not others, as once, few, many or a class when expanded.

d_call clone_size j_call v_call cdr3_aa cdr3_nt
TRBD1 NA TRBJ1-3 TRBV30 CAWGSGRTGDSGNTIYF TGTGCCTGGGGTTCAGGGCGGACAGGCGACTCTGGAAACACCATATATTTT
TRBD1 NA TRBJ2-3 TRBV19 CASRDRATDTQYF TGTGCCAGTAGAGACAGGGCCACAGATACGCAGTATTTT
NA NA TRBJ2-2 TRBV24-1 CATRETATEGELFF TGTGCCACCAGGGAAACGGCCACGGAGGGGGAGCTGTTTTTT
NA NA TRBJ2-7 TRBV28 CASSSSDGEYGYEQYF TGTGCCAGCAGTTCTTCCGACGGGGAATATGGTTACGAGCAGTACTTC
NA NA TRBJ2-3 TRBV19 CASSIDKSDTQYF TGTGCCAGTAGTATAGATAAATCAGATACGCAGTATTTT
NA NA TRBJ2-2 TRBV11-3 CASRGTNTGELFF TGTGCCAGCAGGGGCACGAACACCGGGGAGCTGTTTTTT
NA NA TRBJ2-7 TRBV10-3 CAIQDRTYYEQYF TGTGCCATCCAAGACAGGACCTACTACGAGCAGTACTTC
TRBD1 once TRBJ1-5 TRBV2 CASSRGQGEYQPQHF TGTGCCAGCAGTCGGGGACAGGGCGAGTATCAGCCCCAGCATTTT
TRBD2 NA TRBJ2-7 TRBV6-5 CASRNGLASGEQYF TGTGCCAGCAGGAATGGACTAGCGTCAGGGGAGCAGTACTTC
TRBD1 NA TRBJ1-1 TRBV3-1/TRBV3-2 CASRQHTGVNTEAFF TGTGCCAGCAGGCAACATACAGGGGTCAACACTGAAGCTTTCTTT
TRBD1 NA TRBJ1-3 TRBV11-2 CASSFAGQGISGNTIYF TGTGCCAGCAGCTTTGCGGGACAGGGAATCTCTGGAAACACCATATATTTT
NA NA TRBJ2-1 TRBV2 CASSFSGTSLSYNEQFF TGTGCCAGCAGCTTCTCCGGGACTTCCCTCAGCTACAATGAGCAGTTCTTC
TRBD2 NA TRBJ2-2 TRBV9 CASSVRAAGGVTGELFF TGTGCCAGCAGCGTCCGGGCGGCGGGAGGGGTCACCGGGGAGCTGTTTTTT
NA NA TRBJ2-5 TRBV4-3 CASSQGRGRIQETQYF TGCGCCAGCAGCCAAGGGAGGGGCAGGATACAAGAGACCCAGTACTTC
NA few TRBJ1-1 TRBV5-6 CASSLPTETEAFF TGTGCCAGCAGCCTACCCACAGAGACTGAAGCTTTCTTT
NA NA TRBJ1-2 TRBV9 CASSVATGDYGYTF TGTGCCAGCAGCGTAGCTACAGGAGACTATGGCTACACCTTC
TRBD2 NA TRBJ2-1 TRBV6-2/TRBV6-3 CASSYGRLAAYNEQFF TGTGCCAGCAGTTACGGTAGGCTAGCGGCTTACAATGAGCAGTTCTTC
TRBD1 NA TRBJ2-7 TRBV6-2/TRBV6-3 CASSHLGQGYEQYF TGTGCCAGCAGTCACCTGGGACAGGGCTACGAGCAGTACTTC
TRBD1 NA TRBJ1-1 TRBV12-5 CASGLVLTGPEAFF TGTGCTAGTGGTTTGGTACTGACAGGGCCCGAAGCTTTCTTT
NA NA TRBJ2-7 TRBV20-1 CSVLRGVQYF TGCAGTGTTCTCAGGGGAGTGCAGTACTTC
NA NA TRBJ2-7 TRBV5-1 CASSIVATSYEQYF TGCGCCAGCAGCATCGTAGCTACCTCCTACGAGCAGTACTTC
NA NA TRBJ2-1 TRBV15 CATSREAGTYNEQFF TGTGCCACCAGCAGGGAGGCGGGAACATACAATGAGCAGTTCTTC
NA NA TRBJ2-7 TRBV2 CASISGLSYEQYF TGTGCCAGCATCAGCGGCCTCTCCTACGAGCAGTACTTC
NA NA TRBJ2-5 TRBV7-2 CASSPGYQETQYF TGTGCCAGCAGCCCCGGGTACCAAGAGACCCAGTACTTC